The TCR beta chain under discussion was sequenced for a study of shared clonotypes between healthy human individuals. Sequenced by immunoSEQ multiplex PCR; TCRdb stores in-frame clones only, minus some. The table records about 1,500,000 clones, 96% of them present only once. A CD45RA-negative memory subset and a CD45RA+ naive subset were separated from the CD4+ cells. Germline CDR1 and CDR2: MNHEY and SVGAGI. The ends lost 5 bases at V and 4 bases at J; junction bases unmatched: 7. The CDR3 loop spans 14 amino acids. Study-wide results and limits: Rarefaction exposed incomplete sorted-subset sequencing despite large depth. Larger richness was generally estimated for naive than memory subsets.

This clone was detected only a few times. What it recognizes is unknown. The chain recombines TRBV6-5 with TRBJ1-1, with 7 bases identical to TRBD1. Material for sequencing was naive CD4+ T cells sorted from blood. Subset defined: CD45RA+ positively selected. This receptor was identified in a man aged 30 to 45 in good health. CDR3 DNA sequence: TGTGCCAGCAGTCCGGACAGGTGGGGCACTGAAGCTTTCTTT. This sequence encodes CASSPDRWGTEAFF.